This T cell receptor beta chain originates from a study of blood T cell repertoires in COVID-19 (dated by TCRdb to the early 2020s). Some background on the complete study: The collaborator samples originated in the United States, Italy and Spain and spanned the acute and convalescent phases of COVID-19. The material from the prospective study consisted of cDNA or gDNA derived from T cells, B-cell-depleted T cells, or PBMCs. The dataset comprised deeply sampled blood TCRbeta repertoires from subjects exposed to, actively infected with, or recovered from COVID-19. The repertoires were made available in a free public database intended to serve as a resource for research on the immune response to SARS-CoV-2. Samples came from the ongoing ImmuneRACE study (first 160 participants) plus 1,254 subjects from 6 global collaborators. Sample metadata almost always included a de-identified subject ID, COVID-19 status, age in years and sex. Where available, HLA class I and class II types were taken from metadata supplied by the sample provider and were not determined by assay-based typing. Study-level results and caveats: Clinical and demographic metadata were provided uncurated, with the amount varying by source and participant.

The germline V gene gives CDR1 as MGHRA and CDR2 as YSYEKL. V is pruned by 4 bases and J by 2 bases, leaving 6 bases of the junction without a gene match. The CDR3 runs 16 residues from the cysteine to the phenylalanine. Left in the record is the CDR3 DNA by itself, 48 bases read in frame from the first base. Whole blood was collected in K2EDTA tubes by collaborating institutions according to the institutions' own protocols. For TCRbeta analysis, collaborators shipped samples in one of three forms: frozen whole blood, isolated PBMCs, or DNA extracted from either of those sample types. The immunoSEQ Assay, a bias-controlled multiplex PCR, was used to amplify TCRbeta CDR3 regions from genomic DNA. Under the source paper's analysis protocol: The number of nucleated cells in each sample was estimated from the amplification of reference gene primers within the assay. To quantify the absolute abundance of each unique TCRbeta CDR3 rearrangement, sequence reads were collapsed and filtered. For each sample, productive Simpson clonality was calculated by taking the square root of Simpson's diversity index across productive rearrangements. TCRdb provides this immuneACCESS table in a form limited to in-frame rearrangements. Some clones are lacking; in checked studies, under half of them reflect an unresolved V gene, and why the rest are absent is not known. That table furnishes V, J and clone size, whereas the DNA furnished D and trimming. For this sample there are just under 150,000 clones; 70% to 90% appear just once. Roughly 2.6% of the sample is held by the ten biggest clonotypes.

As regards this clone: Its recognized antigen is unknown. No base quality information exists; no much larger clone differs at one position.

The V and J segments used are TRBV4-1 and TRBJ1-2, and TRBD1 aligns with 11 junction nucleotides. This clonotype was obtained from a human donor with acute or convalescent COVID-19. The donor label of this sample is uncertain. The sample was peripheral blood. The CDR3 sequence is CASSPGQGALNYGYTF. Read as DNA, the sequence is TGCGCCAGCAGCCCCGGACAGGGGGCGTTAAACTATGGCTACACCTTC.